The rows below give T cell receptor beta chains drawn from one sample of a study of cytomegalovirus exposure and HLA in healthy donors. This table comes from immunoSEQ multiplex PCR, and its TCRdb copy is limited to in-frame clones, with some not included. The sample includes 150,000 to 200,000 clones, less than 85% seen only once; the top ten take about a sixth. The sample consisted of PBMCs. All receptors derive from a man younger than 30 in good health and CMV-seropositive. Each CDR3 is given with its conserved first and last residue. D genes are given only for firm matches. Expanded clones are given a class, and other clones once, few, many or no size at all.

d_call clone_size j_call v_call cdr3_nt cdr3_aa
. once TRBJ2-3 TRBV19 TGTGCCAGTAGTACAGGGGATACGCAGTATTTT CASSTGDTQYF
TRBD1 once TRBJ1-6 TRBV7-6 TGTGCCAGCAGCTCGACAGGGGGGTCACCCCTCCACTTT CASSSTGGSPLHF
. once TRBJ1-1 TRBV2 TGTGCCAGCAGAGCCTCCGGGACAGAAGCTTTCTTT CASRASGTEAFF
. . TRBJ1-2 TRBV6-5 TGTGCCAGCAGTTACCCGGGACTCAACTATGGCTACACCTTC CASSYPGLNYGYTF
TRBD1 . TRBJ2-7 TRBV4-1 TGCGCCAGCAGCCAAGGACAGGGACCTAACTACGAGCAGTACTTC CASSQGQGPNYEQYF
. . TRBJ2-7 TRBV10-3 TGTGCCATCAGTGTCGGGGGACTCTACGAGCAGTACTTC CAISVGGLYEQYF
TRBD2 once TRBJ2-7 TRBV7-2 TGTGCCAGCACAACACCGGCGGGGGGCTCCTACGAGCAGTACTTC CASTTPAGGSYEQYF
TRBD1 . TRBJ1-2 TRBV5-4 TGTGCCAGCAGCTTGTCTCTAGGGACAGGGTTAGATGGCTACACCTTC CASSLSLGTGLDGYTF
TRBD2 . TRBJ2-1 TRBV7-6 TGTGCCAGCAGCTTAAGCGGGGGATACAATGAGCAGTTCTTC CASSLSGGYNEQFF
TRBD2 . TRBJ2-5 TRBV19 TGTGCCAGTAGTATGGGTGGCGGGGGATTCCAAGAGACCCAGTACTTC CASSMGGGGFQETQYF
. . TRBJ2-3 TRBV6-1 TGTGCCAGCAGTGCCGTCGCGGTGCCCACAGATACGCAGTATTTT CASSAVAVPTDTQYF
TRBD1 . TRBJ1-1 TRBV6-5 TGTGCCAGCAGTTACTCAAATATAGGGACAGTAGAAGCTTTCTTT CASSYSNIGTVEAFF
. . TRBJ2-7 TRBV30 TGTGCCTGGAAACACTCCTACGAGCAGTACTTC CAWKHSYEQYF
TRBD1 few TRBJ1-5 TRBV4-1 TGCGCCAGCAGCCTTTCTCGGACAGGGGCTTCAAATCAGCCCCAGCATTTT CASSLSRTGASNQPQHF
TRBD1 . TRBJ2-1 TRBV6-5 TGTGCCAGCAACGACAGGGCCAGCAATGAGCAGTTCTTC CASNDRASNEQFF
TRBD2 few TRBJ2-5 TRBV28 TGTGCCAGCGGGCGGGGGAGATACCAAGAGACCCAGTACTTC CASGRGRYQETQYF
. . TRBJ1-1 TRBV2 TGTGCCAGCAGTGGAGAGGCCAGTGGCACTGAAGCTTTCTTT CASSGEASGTEAFF
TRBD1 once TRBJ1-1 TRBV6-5 TGTGCCAGCAGTAGGACAGGTTACACTGAAGCTTTCTTT CASSRTGYTEAFF
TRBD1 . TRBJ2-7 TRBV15 TGTGCCACCAGAGACGGGACAGGGTTCTACGAGCAGTACTTC CATRDGTGFYEQYF
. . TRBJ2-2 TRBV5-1 TGCGCCAGCAGCTCCACTCAGGGGAAGGTCGGGGAGCTGTTTTTT CASSSTQGKVGELFF
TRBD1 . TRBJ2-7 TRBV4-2 TGTGCCAGCAGCCAAGCGAGGGGGCTGGCCAACGAGCAGTACTTC CASSQARGLANEQYF
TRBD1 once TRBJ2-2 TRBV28 TGTGCCAGCTGTAGCGACAGGGGAAACACCGGGGAGCTGTTTTTT CASCSDRGNTGELFF
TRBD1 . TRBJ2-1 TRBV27 TGTGCCAGCAGCCGGACAGGAACCTACAATGAGCAGTTCTTC CASSRTGTYNEQFF
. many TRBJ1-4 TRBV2 TGTGCCAGCAGCAACAGTCTTAATGAAAAACTGTTTTTT CASSNSLNEKLFF
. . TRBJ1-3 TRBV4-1 TGCGCCAGCAGCCAAGGACAGCTCTCTGGAAACACCATATATTTT CASSQGQLSGNTIYF
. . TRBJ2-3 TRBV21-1 TGTGCCAGCAACGATACGGGAGATACGCAGTATTTT CASNDTGDTQYF
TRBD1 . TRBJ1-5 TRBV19 TGTGCCAGTAGTATATGGCAGGGACAGCCAATCAATCAGCCCCAGCATTTT CASSIWQGQPINQPQHF
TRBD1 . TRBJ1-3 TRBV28 TGTGCCAGCAGTCTGGCGGGACAGGGGAGAACCATATATTTT CASSLAGQGRTIYF
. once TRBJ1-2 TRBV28 TGTGCCAGCAGGCGGGGGAACTATGGCTACACCTTC CASRRGNYGYTF
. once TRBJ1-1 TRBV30 TGTGCCTGGAGTCGGGGGGGACTAGGCACTGAAGCTTTCTTT CAWSRGGLGTEAFF